One and the same sample provided the 16 T cell receptor beta chains below, sequenced in a study of T cell clones after liver transplantation (dated by TCRdb to about 2019). The library was obtained by the immunoSEQ multiplex PCR assay. TCRdb's version of the immuneACCESS table is confined to in-frame rearrangements and falls short of the full clone set. An unresolved V gene accounts for under half of the shortfall where checked; the remainder is of unknown origin. Present in this sample are about 75,000 clones, 90% of which were seen just once. Approximately 2.4% of the sample is held by the ten biggest clonotypes. Read against the paper, the sample's time point label means: pre-transplant. This material consisted of CD4+ T cells from blood, taken before liver transplant. Source of these receptors: a human donor who received a liver transplant.

V gene TRBV6-5 combines with J gene TRBJ2-7; D may be TRBD1 (6 bases). Germline loops: CDR1 MNHEY, CDR2 SVGAGI. The V end was cut by 4 bases, the J end by 2 bases, with 12 bases between. The length of the CDR3 is 14 residues. CDR3 in DNA: TGTGCCAGCAGTTCAGGAGAGGGGGCCTACGAGCAGTACTTC. This encodes CASSSGEGAYEQYF.

In the case of this clone: The same CDR3 arises from other DNA sequences in this sample as well. V is TRBV30 and J is TRBJ2-5, with no clear D. Trimming removed 5 bases from V and 2 bases from J, with 3 bases in between. Germline lookup yields CDR1 GTSNPN and CDR2 SVGIG (reference sequence). The CDR3 totals 10 residues. The CDR3: CAWGQETQYF. In nucleotides, the CDR3 is TGTGCCTGGGGTCAAGAGACCCAGTACTTC.

The chain has TRBV2 and TRBJ2-3; D assignment may be TRBD1 or TRBD2 (5 bases each). The CDR3 totals 12 residues. Germline values: CDR1 SNHLY, CDR2 FYNNEI. Trimming removed 7 bases from V and 2 bases from J, with 7 bases in between. CDR3 in amino acids: CASMGDTDTQYF. The CDR3 region has the DNA TGTGCCAGCATGGGGGACACAGATACGCAGTATTTT.

The chain uses TRBV28 and TRBJ2-7; TRBD1 is a possible D gene (5 bases). Germline CDR1 is MDHEN and CDR2 is SYDVKM. The CDR3 has 13 residues. V was trimmed by 9 bases and J by 2 bases, leaving 14 bases between them. The CDR3 coding sequence is TGTGCCAGTGGGGCAGAAAAACCCTACGAGCAGTACTTC. As protein: CASGAEKPYEQYF.

The rearrangement links TRBV28 to TRBJ1-2; TRBD1 aligns across 7 bases. Germline V gene lookup returns CDR1 MDHEN and CDR2 SYDVKM. V lost 3 bases and J lost 4; bases outside the gene matches: 5. This CDR3 region has 14 residues. The CDR3 region has the DNA TGTGCCAGCAGTTTGGGGGACAGTGCCTATGGCTACACCTTC. It encodes CASSLGDSAYGYTF.

As for this clone: This sample also contains other DNA sequences that code for the same CDR3. V is TRBV18 and J is TRBJ2-5; the D is unclear. V was clipped by 3 bases and J by 1 base, with 0 bases between them. This CDR3 has 11 residues. CDR1 is KGHSH, CDR2 LQKENI, per germline. The CDR3 reads CASSPQETQYF. For the CDR3, the DNA is TGTGCCAGCTCACCCCAAGAGACCCAGTACTTC.

V and J are TRBV28 and TRBJ1-1, with 7 bases identical to TRBD1. Germline loops: CDR1 MDHEN, CDR2 SYDVKM. Losses at the gene ends were 5 bases for V and 7 bases for J; bases not matched to a gene: 13. This CDR3 comprises 15 residues. The CDR3 bases are TGTGCCAGCAGTACCGCCAGACAGGGCTCCGTTGAAGCTTTCTTT. Translation: CASSTARQGSVEAFF.

This chain connects TRBV5-1 to TRBJ2-2, with D uncertain. V shed 1 base and J shed 1 base, with 5 bases lying between them. CDR3 length: 14 residues. Germline V gene sequence: CDR1 SGHRS, CDR2 YFSETQ. DNA of the CDR3: TGCGCCAGCAGCTTGACCAGGAACACCGGGGAGCTGTTTTTT. Translated, it gives CASSLTRNTGELFF.

This clone was found once. This sequence joins TRBV5-1 and TRBJ2-3, with a weak D call TRBD1 (5 bases). CDR3 length: 15 residues. Germline V lookup: CDR1 SGHRS, CDR2 YFSETQ. V shed 4 bases and J shed 0 bases, with 12 bases lying between them. The chain's CDR3 is CASSEDQGSTDTQYF. For the CDR3, the DNA is TGCGCCAGCAGCGAGGACCAGGGTAGCACAGATACGCAGTATTTT.

The chain uses TRBV7-6 and TRBJ2-3; D may be TRBD2 (6 bases). The CDR3 has 16 amino acids. Trimming took off 2 bases at V and 0 bases at J, with 12 bases between the two ends. Germline-derived CDR1 and CDR2 are SGHVS and FNYEAQ. The CDR3 spells CASSLMASASTDTQYF. CDR3 sequence (DNA): TGTGCCAGCAGCTTAATGGCTAGCGCAAGCACAGATACGCAGTATTTT. Together with reference TRBV7-6 and TRBJ2-3, the CDR3 gives the full variable domain: GAGVSQSPRYKVTKRGQDVALRCDPISGHVSLYWYRQALGQGPEFLTYFNYEAQQDKSGLPNDRFSAERPEGSISTLTIQRTEQRDSAMYRCASSLMASASTDTQYFGPGTRLTVL.

This chain joins TRBV18 and TRBJ2-1; 7 nucleotides line up with TRBD1. The CDR3 spans 16 residues. In germline, CDR1 is KGHSH, CDR2 LQKENI. J gave up 6 bases and V 0 bases, and 8 bases lay outside the gene matches. CDR3 region: CASSPPAARGRNEQFF. CDR3 in DNA: TGTGCCAGCTCACCACCCGCAGCGAGGGGGCGCAATGAGCAGTTCTTC.

V gene TRBV6-5 combines with J gene TRBJ2-5; 9 nucleotides match TRBD2. Germline CDR1 MNHEY, CDR2 SVGAGI. Germline trimming cut 0 bases from V and 3 bases from J; bases unmatched to any gene: 5. The CDR3 is 16 residues long. DNA for the CDR3: TGTGCCAGCAGTTACTCGGCTAGCGGGGTGGAAGAGACCCAGTACTTC. Translated, it gives CASSYSASGVEETQYF.

V is TRBV18 and J is TRBJ2-3; TRBD2 aligns across 8 bases. The CDR3 consists of 16 residues. Germline CDR1 reads KGHSH; CDR2 reads LQKENI. With 0 bases clipped from V and 5 bases from J, the junction kept 7 bases outside the gene matches. CDR3 nucleotides: TGTGCCAGCTCACCACCTTGGGGGCGGGAGGAAGATACGCAGTATTTT. The encoded protein is CASSPPWGREEDTQYF.

A note on this clone: Other nucleotide sequences from this sample produce the same CDR3. The chain joins TRBV18 to TRBJ2-6, with TRBD2 matching over 7 bases. The CDR3 has 16 residues. The germline gives CDR1 KGHSH, CDR2 LQKENI. J was trimmed by 4 bases and V by 0 bases; bases with no gene match: 3. The DNA for the CDR3 is TGTGCCAGCTCACCACCGGGAGGGGCCGGGGCCAACGTCCTGACTTTC. Translating it yields CASSPPGGAGANVLTF.

The chain combines TRBV28 with TRBJ2-3, with 12 bases that match TRBD1. The CDR3 has 15 amino acids. Germline V gives CDR1 MDHEN, CDR2 SYDVKM. J lost 5 bases, V lost 6 bases, and 6 bases had no gene match. The DNA for the CDR3 is TGTGCCAGCAGAACCGGGACAGGGGGCCAAGATACGCAGTATTTT. This translates into CASRTGTGGQDTQYF.

This clone was detected only a few times. V gene TRBV4-1 combines with J gene TRBJ2-3; the match to TRBD1 covers 9 bases. CDR1 and CDR2 from the germline V gene are MGHRA and YSYEKL. The J segment lost 6 bases and the V segment lost 2 bases, leaving 12 bases of the junction unmatched. The CDR3 spans 17 residues. The DNA for the CDR3 is TGCGCCAGCAGCCAACTACTACCGGGACAGGGTATGGATACGCAGTATTTT. As protein: CASSQLLPGQGMDTQYF.